This TCR beta chain was captured by sequencing in a study of blood T cell repertoires in COVID-19. V gave up 5 bases and J gave up 6 bases, with 12 bases separating them. The length of the CDR3 is 13 residues. Germline values: CDR1 SGHVS, CDR2 FQNEAQ. Sequencing was performed with immunoSEQ multiplex PCR; in TCRdb, only in-frame clones are kept and a portion is missing. The repertoire holds about 140,000 clones, more than 80% seen once, with 9.5% to 12% in the top ten. The source is a woman of 80 years or more with acute or convalescent COVID-19. Sequenced: peripheral blood. The chain combines TRBV7-8 with TRBJ2-3; D possibly corresponds to TRBD2 (5 bases). DNA for the CDR3: TGTGCCAGCAGCCGAACTAGAAGTGATACGCAGTATTTT. This gives the protein CASSRTRSDTQYF.